The TCR beta chain under discussion was sequenced for a study of PD-L1 blockade in urothelial cancer (dated by TCRdb to the late 2010s). In terms of the full investigation: All patients started therapy around 2014 and received atezolizumab 1,200 mg intravenously every 3 weeks. About 85% of the 29 patients were males with bladder-origin urothelial cancer, and about 65% of the roughly 30 reported a prior smoking history. Patients had an ECOG performance status of 0 or 1 and had received between 0 and 3 prior chemotherapy regimens. Blood samples were analyzed 3 weeks after the start of treatment (second dose) and 6 weeks after the start of treatment. Blood samples gave a median of around 140,000 T cells and 80,000 or so unique TCRs, with a median clonality of 0.080. Somatic, immune and clinical correlates of response to PD-L1 blockade with atezolizumab in urothelial cancer were the focus of an exploratory multi-omic analysis. Pretreatment tumor samples, along with matched peripheral blood collected serially before and after atezolizumab treatment, underwent TCR sequencing. Progression-free survival longer than 6 months counted as durable clinical benefit, and TCR features were additionally tested against both progression-free and overall survival. Whole exome sequencing and RNA sequencing of pretreatment tumors were performed alongside TCR sequencing in the same patients. Durable clinical benefit was achieved by nine patients but not by the remaining 20. Pretreatment blood TCR-seq was available for around 29 patients, at least one posttreatment blood collection was obtained for around 25 patients, and tumor TCR-seq was available for around 25 patients. Overall results and qualifications from the work: Because of the small sample size (n ≈ 27) and the many exploratory analyses performed, the results are intended to be regarded as hypothesis-generating. Improved progression-free and overall survival was found to be associated with pretreatment peripheral blood TCR clonality below the median. Patients with durable benefit showed greater expansion of tumor-associated TCR clones in peripheral blood 3 weeks after starting treatment (n ≈ 22, p = 0.022).

Synthetic TCR analog templates were spiked into each PCR so that absolute template abundance could be estimated from read counts. The immunoSEQ assay was used to amplify TCRbeta CDR3 regions from genomic DNA with bias-controlled V and J gene primers. Rearranged TCRbeta segments were sequenced at approximately 20X coverage. The original methods were these. Sequencing errors were corrected by clustering, and CDR3s were annotated against IMGT so that V, D and J genes could be assigned. Out-of-frame and stop-codon sequences were excluded, and only productive TCRbeta rearrangements were used in downstream analyses. Clonality was calculated as one minus the Shannon entropy normalized by the log of the number of unique productive sequences. Fisher's exact test with Benjamini-Hochberg correction, using a cutoff of adjusted p below 0.01, was how clones that differed between time points or between blood and tumor were identified. TCRdb mirrors the immuneACCESS table, restricted to in-frame sequences. Some clones are absent from its copies; in checked studies, under half trace to an unresolved V gene, and the reason for the others is unknown. From that table come the V and J calls and clone size; the DNA was used to work out D and trimming. Across this sample there are about 49,000 clones, with 79% seen only once. The leading ten clones occupy about 10% of the sample.

In this sample, this clone turned up a few times. The clone's antigen remains unknown. Base qualities are not recorded, but no much larger clone differs from it by a single base. Based on the germline V gene, the CDR1 and CDR2 sequences are MNHNS and SASEGT. Its CDR3 holds 15 amino acids, cysteine through phenylalanine. The DNA shown is the 45-base CDR3, in frame from base 1. Relative to germline, V is 2 bases shorter and J is 2 bases shorter, with 9 bases between their ends. In the paper's terms, the time point label means: pretreatment peripheral blood. The cohort included 25 to 30 patients with locally advanced or metastatic urothelial carcinoma who were treated at Memorial Sloan Kettering on a trial protocol. Peripheral blood mononuclear cells were collected from each patient pretreatment and during treatment, giving between 1 and 8 total time points per patient. The Qiagen DNeasy Blood extraction kit was used to purify genomic DNA from total PBMCs and tumor samples. PBMCs were collected pretreatment and during treatment, and were isolated and stored as previously described.

The sequencing used PBMCs, collected around atezolizumab (anti-PD-L1) treatment. This clonotype was sampled from an older man with urothelial cancer. The chain joins TRBV6-1 to TRBJ1-4; the D gene is perhaps TRBD1, on 6 matching bases. The CDR3 in this case is CASSESRGTNEKLFF. DNA sequence: TGTGCCAGCAGTGAAAGCAGGGGCACTAATGAAAAACTGTTTTTT.